This entry lists 28 T cell receptor beta chains sequenced from one sample in a study of blood T cell repertoires in COVID-19. The repertoire was sequenced with immunoSEQ multiplex PCR; TCRdb's copy has only in-frame clones and lacks some. The table includes about 140,000 clones, less than 80% detected once. Sequenced material: peripheral blood. Receptors originate from a woman older than 75 with active or convalescent COVID-19.

This clone occurred a few times. The rearrangement joins TRBV9 to TRBJ1-3; D is possibly TRBD1 (6 bases). This CDR3 has 15 amino acids. V lost 4 bases and J 2 bases, leaving 13 bases between the germline ends. Germline loops: CDR1 SGDLS, CDR2 YYNGEE. Here the CDR3 DNA reads TGTGCCAGCAGCTTAACTGAGGGGGCTGGAAACACCATATATTTT. This encodes CASSLTEGAGNTIYF.

This chain connects TRBV30 to TRBJ1-2, with D perhaps matching TRBD1 (5 bases). The CDR3 is made up of 13 amino acids. V lost 3 bases, J lost 7 bases, and 15 bases lay in between. Germline V gives CDR1 GTSNPN, CDR2 SVGIG (reference sequence). The CDR3 DNA is TGTGCCTGGAGGCGAGACAGAGTTGGTGGCTACACCTTC. As protein: CAWRRDRVGGYTF.

To note about this clone: This CDR3 is also generated by other DNA sequences in the sample. This chain uses TRBV15 with TRBJ2-1; D might be TRBD2 (5 bases). Trimming stripped 1 base from V and 0 bases from J, with 16 bases between. CDR1 is LNHNV and CDR2 is YYDKDF in the germline V gene (reference sequence). The CDR3 consists of 18 residues. The CDR3 DNA follows: TGTGCCACCAGCAGAGTACTCCTCCATACTAGCTCCTACAATGAGCAGTTCTTC. It yields the protein CATSRVLLHTSSYNEQFF.

This chain joins TRBV18 and TRBJ1-5; weak D call: TRBD1 (5 bases). There are 14 residues in the CDR3. In germline, CDR1 is KGHSH, CDR2 LQKENI. The ends were cut back, 6 bases at V and 6 bases at J, with 15 bases in the middle. CDR3 sequence: CASSRVGGVQPQHF. In nucleotides, the CDR3 is TGTGCCAGCTCCCGCGTCGGGGGGGTTCAGCCCCAGCATTTT.

The V call is TRBV24-1, the J call TRBJ2-1; weak D call: TRBD1 (6 bases). V lost 3 bases to trimming and J lost 12 bases, with 14 bases between them. CDR3 size: 13 residues. Per the germline V gene, CDR1 is KGHDR and CDR2 is SFDVKD. The CDR3: CATSDPNRVVQFF. The CDR3 bases are TGTGCCACCAGTGATCCGAACAGGGTAGTGCAGTTCTTC.

The chain is built from TRBV29-1 and TRBJ2-3, with TRBD2 identical over 8 bases. Germline CDR1 and CDR2: SQVTM and ANQGSEA. This CDR3 is 14 amino acids long. Trimming removed 3 bases from V and 4 bases from J; junction bases left unmatched: 6. CDR3: CSVDTPGGADTQYF. CDR3 coding DNA: TGCAGCGTTGACACGCCCGGGGGGGCAGATACGCAGTATTTT.

The V and J genes are TRBV28 and TRBJ1-2; D is ambiguous. V was pared by 6 bases and J by 4 bases, with 6 bases between. The CDR3 has 11 residues. The germline V gene encodes CDR1 MDHEN and CDR2 SYDVKM. The CDR3 region has the DNA TGTGCCAGCAGCACAATCTATGGCTACACCTTC. Translating gives CASSTIYGYTF.

The chain has TRBV29-1 and TRBJ2-3, with a tentative D call TRBD2 (5 bases). Trimming removed 7 bases from V and 3 bases from J, with 20 bases in between. Germline loops: CDR1 SQVTM, CDR2 ANQGSEA. This CDR3 is 15 amino acids long. In DNA, the CDR3 is TGCAGCGGCCGAGGGTCTGGATTTGGGACAGATACGCAGTATTTT. Translation gives CSGRGSGFGTDTQYF.

The CDR3 here is CASRTTAQGNQPQHF. CDR3 DNA: TGTGCCAGTAGGACGACAGCGCAAGGTAATCAGCCCCAGCATTTT. The rearrangement links TRBV19 to TRBJ1-5; TRBD1 might be the D (5 bases). The CDR3 contains 15 residues. In germline, CDR1 is LNHDA, CDR2 SQIVND (reference sequence). V was shortened by 6 bases and J by 4 bases, with 16 bases between the two germline ends.

This clone showed up just a few times. The chain joins TRBV14 to TRBJ2-3; 16 bases fit TRBD2. The CDR3 is 20 amino acids. The J segment lost 6 bases and the V segment lost 1 base, leaving 13 bases of the junction unmatched. CDR1 SGHDN and CDR2 FVKESK come from the germline V gene. The CDR3 DNA sequence: TGTGCCAGCAGCCAAGCCTTTCCGGGACTAGCGGGGGGGCCATATGATACGCAGTATTTT. Amino acid sequence: CASSQAFPGLAGGPYDTQYF. Combining the CDR3 with reference TRBV14 and TRBJ2-3 gives the whole variable domain EAGVTQFPSHSVIEKGQTVTLRCDPISGHDNLYWYRRVMGKEIKFLLHFVKESKQDESGMPNNRFLAERTGGTYSTLKVQPAELEDSGVYFCASSQAFPGLAGGPYDTQYFGPGTRLTVL.

This chain links TRBV6-1 with TRBJ1-3, with TRBD1 identical over 10 bases. V dropped 4 bases and J dropped 5; count of bases not matched to a gene: 8. In germline, CDR1 is MNHNS, CDR2 SASEGT. The CDR3 loop spans 16 amino acids. The CDR3: CASSGRQGAQRNTIYF. The CDR3 coding sequence is TGTGCCAGCAGTGGGAGACAGGGGGCGCAAAGAAACACCATATATTTT.

The chain is built from TRBV4-2 and TRBJ2-7; 8 nucleotides align to TRBD1. V gave up 2 bases and J gave up 6 bases; unmatched junction bases: 6. The CDR3 length is 14 residues. Germline CDR1 is LGHNA and CDR2 is YNFKEQ. The DNA for the CDR3 is TGTGCCAGCAGCCAACCGGGACAGGTACCCGAGCAGTACTTC. This codes for CASSQPGQVPEQYF.

This clone appeared many times. The chain couples TRBV5-5 to TRBJ1-2; D may be TRBD1 (6 bases). The CDR3 extends over 15 amino acids. Trimming took 4 bases from V and 8 from J, leaving 21 bases between them. Germline V gene data show CDR1 as SGHKS and CDR2 as YYEKEE (reference sequence). The CDR3 loop reads CASSVLGDRSSGYTF. CDR3 DNA sequence: TGTGCCAGCAGCGTCCTGGGAGACAGGTCTTCCGGCTACACCTTC.

V is TRBV6-5 and J is TRBJ1-5; 8 bases are shared with TRBD1. CDR3 size: 15 residues. The trim removed 6 bases at V and 3 bases at J, leaving 7 bases unmatched. Germline CDR1 MNHEY, CDR2 SVGAGI. CDR3 region: CASRTGQEDNQPQHF. CDR3 sequence (DNA): TGTGCCAGCAGGACGGGACAGGAAGACAATCAGCCCCAGCATTTT.

V is TRBV9 and J is TRBJ2-1, with D tentatively TRBD1 (7 bases). The CDR3 is 15 amino acids. The germline CDR1 and CDR2 sequences are SGDLS and YYNGEE. The V end lost 1 base, the J end lost 4 bases, and 12 bases lay between the germline ends. The CDR3 DNA reads as TGTGCCAGCAGCGTAAGTCAGGGGGGTTACAATGAGCAGTTCTTC. Residues: CASSVSQGGYNEQFF.

This clone has only one observation. The chain uses TRBV19 and TRBJ1-2; 10 bases align to TRBD1. Germline-derived CDR1 and CDR2 are LNHDA and SQIVND (reference sequence). V gave up 6 bases and J gave up 3 bases; unmatched junction bases: 7. The CDR3 has 15 amino acids. This CDR3 is CASSLIGTGDYGYTF. The CDR3 region has the DNA TGTGCCAGTAGCCTCATCGGGACAGGGGACTATGGCTACACCTTC.

This clone has a handful of counts. V is TRBV5-1 and J is TRBJ2-7; 10 nucleotides align to TRBD2. CDR1 SGHRS and CDR2 YFSETQ come from the germline V gene. The CDR3 is made up of 17 amino acids. The V and J ends lost 0 bases and 2 bases, in that order; junction bases with no gene match: 8. In DNA form, the CDR3 reads TGCGCCAGCAGCTTGGGACCCACTAGCGGGGCCACCTACGAGCAGTACTTC. It yields the protein CASSLGPTSGATYEQYF.

The chain combines TRBV3-1 (or the pseudogene TRBV3-2) with TRBJ2-7; TRBD2 might be the D (5 bases). Germline loops: CDR1 LGHDT, CDR2 YNNKEL (reference sequence). CDR3 length equals 13 residues. Trimming removed 2 bases from V and 3 bases from J, with 8 bases in between. The CDR3 loop reads CASSQRGLYEQYF. DNA for the CDR3: TGTGCCAGCAGCCAACGGGGTCTCTACGAGCAGTACTTC.

The J gene is TRBJ2-5, the V gene TRBV27; D may be TRBD1 (5 bases). V dropped 4 bases and J dropped 5 bases, with 14 bases sitting between them. Germline V gene data show CDR1 as MNHEY and CDR2 as SMNVEV (reference sequence). The CDR3 is 14 amino acids. Here the CDR3 reads CASSSGHPRETQYF. The CDR3 DNA sequence: TGTGCCAGCAGTTCCGGACACCCTAGGGAGACCCAGTACTTC.

The V and J genes are TRBV18 and TRBJ2-7; D is perhaps TRBD2 (5 bases). Trimming removed 3 bases at V and 2 bases at J, with 11 bases between. Looked up from germline, CDR1 is KGHSH and CDR2 is LQKENI. The CDR3 has 14 residues. The CDR3 loop reads CASSPVRETYEQYF. DNA of the CDR3: TGTGCCAGCTCACCGGTGAGGGAGACCTACGAGCAGTACTTC.

The chain carries TRBV7-9 and TRBJ1-1; unclear D gene. Germline CDR1 is SEHNR and CDR2 is FQNEAQ (reference sequence). This CDR3 is 13 amino acids long. V lost 1 base and J lost 7, with 10 bases in between. In DNA, the CDR3 is TGTGCCAGCAGCTTAGTCGGGGATGGTGAAGCTTTCTTT. Its protein product is CASSLVGDGEAFF.

The CDR3 loop is CAWSAGALQISDTQYF. In DNA, the CDR3 is TGTGCCTGGAGTGCTGGGGCCTTACAGATCTCAGATACGCAGTATTTT. This chain connects TRBV30 to TRBJ2-3, with D maybe TRBD1 (5 bases). Germline V CDR1 and CDR2: GTSNPN, SVGIG (reference sequence). V lost 1 base and J lost 4, with 18 bases in between. The CDR3 consists of 16 residues.

This clone was seen just once. This chain joins TRBV19 and TRBJ1-2; 10 bases align to TRBD1. The CDR3 is 15 amino acids. Germline-derived CDR1 and CDR2 are LNHDA and SQIVND (reference sequence). V was clipped by 9 bases and J by 1 base; unmatched bases: 8. The chain's CDR3 is CASSDRGRVNYGYTF. In DNA form, the CDR3 reads TGTGCCAGCAGCGACAGGGGGCGCGTTAACTATGGCTACACCTTC. The whole variable domain, remainder taken from reference TRBV19 and TRBJ1-2, is DGGITQSPKYLFRKEGQNVTLSCEQNLNHDAMYWYRQDPGQGLRLIYYSQIVNDFQKGDIAEGYSVSREKKESFPLTVTSAQKNPTAFYLCASSDRGRVNYGYTFGSGTRLTVV.

The count of this clone is one. The chain has TRBV21-1 and TRBJ1-5; the table gives TRBD1 as D, unverified against the DNA. TRBV21-1 constitutes a pseudogene. This CDR3 has 19 residues. CDR3 DNA sequence: TGTGCCAGCAGCAAAGGATTATCACAGATCCAAGGTAGCAATCAGCCCCAGCATTTT. This codes for CASSKGLSQIQGSNQPQHF.

This clone showed up just a few times. V and J are TRBV11-2 and TRBJ2-2; maybe TRBD2 (7 bases). The CDR3 extends over 15 amino acids. Germline CDR1 SGHAT, CDR2 FQNNGV. V lost 1 base to trimming and J lost 7 bases, with 13 bases between them. CDR3 region: CASSLVAGAVGELFF. The CDR3 bases are TGTGCCAGCAGCTTAGTTGCGGGGGCCGTCGGGGAGCTGTTTTTT.

This clone appeared a single time. The chain has TRBV2 and TRBJ1-3; a weak D match, TRBD1 (5 bases). V lost 8 bases and J lost 0, with 17 bases in between. This CDR3 region has 16 residues. Germline V lookup: CDR1 SNHLY, CDR2 FYNNEI. CDR3 sequence: CASGGGSSSSGNTIYF. The CDR3 DNA follows: TGTGCCAGCGGGGGGGGGTCGTCGAGCTCTGGAAACACCATATATTTT.

The V gene is TRBV28, the J gene TRBJ1-2; possibly TRBD1 for D (6 bases). This CDR3 contains 14 residues. Trimming removed 6 bases from V and 4 bases from J, with 15 bases in between. The germline gives CDR1 MDHEN, CDR2 SYDVKM. CDR3 nucleotide sequence: TGTGCCAGCAGCAATACAGGGTTCGTCTATGGCTACACCTTC. Its protein product is CASSNTGFVYGYTF.

In nucleotides, the CDR3 is TGTGCTAGTGGTTTGGGCCAGGGGTTGGGGAACACTGAAGCTTTCTTT. Amino acids: CASGLGQGLGNTEAFF. The rearrangement uses TRBV12-5 and TRBJ1-1, with TRBD1 as a possible D gene (6 bases). Trimming shortened V by 1 base and J by 1 base, and 13 bases separated the two germline ends. This CDR3 has 16 residues. Germline CDR1 and CDR2: LGHNT and FRNRAP.